This TCR beta chain appears in the sequencing data of a study of blood T cell repertoires in COVID-19 (dated by TCRdb to the early 2020s). For context, the study as a whole: Samples from collaborators originated in the United States, Italy and Spain and spanned both the acute and convalescent phases of COVID-19. The prospective study material was composed of cDNA or gDNA derived from T cells, B-cell-depleted T cells, or PBMCs. The dataset comprised deeply sampled blood TCRbeta repertoires from subjects exposed to, actively infected with, or recovered from COVID-19. The repertoires were released in a freely available public database intended as a resource for research on the immune response to SARS-CoV-2. The samples were drawn from two sources: the first 160 participants of the ongoing ImmuneRACE study, and 1,200 or so subjects contributed by 6 global collaborators. Sample metadata almost always included a de-identified subject ID, COVID-19 status, age in years and sex. HLA class I and class II types, where available, came from metadata supplied by the sample provider rather than from assay-based typing. What the research found in general, with its limitations: Clinical and demographic metadata were provided uncurated, with the amount varying by source and participant.

As to this clone: Its cognate antigen has yet to be identified. No base qualities exist here, and no much larger clone lies one base off it.

TCRbeta CDR3 regions were amplified from genomic DNA by means of the immunoSEQ Assay, a bias-controlled multiplex PCR. Turning to the authors' computational methods: The number of nucleated cells in each sample was estimated from the amplification of reference gene primers within the assay. Sequence reads were collapsed and filtered to measure the absolute abundance of every unique TCRbeta CDR3 rearrangement. For each sample, productive Simpson clonality was calculated as the square root of Simpson's diversity index across productive rearrangements. The clones in this table, taken by TCRdb from immuneACCESS, are in-frame only. Not every clone is retained; where verified, under half of the shortfall comes from an unresolved V gene, and the cause of the rest is unknown. V and J calls and clone size are given by that table; D and trimming were obtained from the DNA. The sample has 20,000 to 25,000 clones on record, around 81% of them singletons. About 6% of the sample lies in the top ten.

CDR3 length: 11 amino acids, cysteine to phenylalanine. Only the CDR3 DNA stays, 33 bases, in frame from base 1. V sheds 3 bases and J sheds 7 bases, leaving 6 bases between their ends. Looking up the germline V gene yields CDR1 MGHDK and CDR2 SYGVNS. Whole blood was collected in K2EDTA tubes by collaborating institutions according to the institutions' own protocols. For TCRbeta analysis, collaborators shipped samples in one of three forms: frozen whole blood, isolated PBMCs, or DNA extracted from either of those sample types. The sample taken for sequencing was peripheral blood. The rearranged segments are TRBV25-1 and TRBJ1-1; the D gene remains uncertain. This sequence was found in a man aged 65 to 79 with acute or convalescent COVID-19. The DNA sequence follows: TGTGCCAGCAGTGAGAGGCGTGAAGCTTTCTTT. Its product reads: CASSERREAFF.